This TCR beta chain originates from a study of beta chain features in type 1 diabetes. V shed 0 bases and J shed 3 bases, with 7 bases lying between them. The CDR3 loop spans 13 amino acids. Per the germline V gene, CDR1 is SGHNT and CDR2 is YYREEE (reference sequence). Points on this clone: The antigen is unknown.

All of the isolated RNA was reverse transcribed, so expressed TCRB transcripts were sequenced. Sequenced naive, central memory and regulatory T cell samples produced an average of about 3.7 million reads. Method: immunoSEQ multiplex PCR; TCRdb's copy keeps in-frame clones and lacks some. There are about 340,000 clones in the sample; about 13% occur only once, and approximately 0.016% lies in the top ten. Whole-study findings and limits: Unsettled here was the matter of whether HLA type influences TCRB rearrangement. Cells expressing TCR highly could be over-represented by cDNA sequencing. Significant though moderate, a shortening of TCRB CDR3s appeared in all four CD4+ subsets of Type 1 diabetes patients.

The chain uses TRBV5-4 and TRBJ2-7, with a tentative D call TRBD2 (6 bases). The receptor was derived from a woman aged 18-29 years with type 1 diabetes. Sequenced: naive CD4+ T cells from blood. The CDR3 reads CASSLVGSYEQYF. CDR3 DNA sequence: TGTGCCAGCAGCTTGGTCGGGAGCTACGAGCAGTACTTC.